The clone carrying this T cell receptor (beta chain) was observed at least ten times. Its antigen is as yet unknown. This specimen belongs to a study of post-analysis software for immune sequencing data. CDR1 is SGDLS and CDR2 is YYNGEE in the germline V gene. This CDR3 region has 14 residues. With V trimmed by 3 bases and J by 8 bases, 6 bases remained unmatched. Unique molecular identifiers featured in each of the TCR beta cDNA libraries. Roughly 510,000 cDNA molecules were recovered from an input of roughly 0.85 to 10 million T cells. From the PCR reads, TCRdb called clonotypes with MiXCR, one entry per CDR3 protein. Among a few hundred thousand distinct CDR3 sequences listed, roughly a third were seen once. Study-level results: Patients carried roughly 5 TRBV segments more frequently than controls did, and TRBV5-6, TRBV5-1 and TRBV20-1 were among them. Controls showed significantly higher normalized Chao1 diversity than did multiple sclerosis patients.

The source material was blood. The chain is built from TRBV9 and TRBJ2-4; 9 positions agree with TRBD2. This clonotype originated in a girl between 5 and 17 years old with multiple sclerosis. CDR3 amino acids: CASSGGLASDIQYF. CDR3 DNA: TGTGCCAGCAGCGGAGGACTAGCGTCGGACATTCAGTACTTC.